Each of the 30 T cell receptor beta chains below was sequenced from the same sample in a study of beta chain features in type 1 diabetes. The whole isolated RNA underwent reverse transcription, so sequencing captured expressed TCRB transcripts. Measured with immunoSEQ multiplex PCR; TCRdb has only the in-frame clones, and not every one. The sample carries hundreds of thousands of clones, roughly a sixth recorded once. The sequenced material came from naive CD4+ T cells from blood. All receptors derive from a man younger than 30 in good health.

This clone was recorded a few times. This rearrangement joins TRBV4-3 to TRBJ2-6; unclear D gene. V lost 1 base to trimming and J lost 4 bases, with 11 bases between them. The CDR3 is made up of 16 amino acids. Germline CDR1 is LGHNA and CDR2 is YSLEER. As DNA, the CDR3 is TGCGCCAGCAGCCAAGTCCGTTTGAGGGGGGCCAACGTCCTGACTTTC. Protein: CASSQVRLRGANVLTF.

The rearrangement joins TRBV5-1 to TRBJ1-2, with 7 positions matching TRBD1. Germline CDR1 SGHRS, CDR2 YFSETQ. The J segment lost 2 bases and the V segment lost 5 bases, leaving 9 bases of the junction unmatched. CDR3 length: 15 residues. CDR3 loop: CASRSGDRVNYGYTF. CDR3 DNA sequence: TGCGCCAGCAGATCCGGTGACAGGGTGAACTATGGCTACACCTTC.

In this sample, this clone turned up a few times. V usage is TRBV5-6 and J usage is TRBJ2-7; D is unresolved. Trimming stripped 3 bases from V and 8 bases from J, with 12 bases between. From germline, CDR1 is SGHDT and CDR2 YYEEEE. This CDR3 is 12 amino acids long. CDR3 in DNA: TGTGCCAGCAGCTCCCACAGTTACAAGCAGTACTTC. Translating it yields CASSSHSYKQYF. Supplemented by reference TRBV5-6 and TRBJ2-7, the full variable domain reads DAGVTQSPTHLIKTRGQQVTLRCSPKSGHDTVSWYQQALGQGPQFIFQYYEEEERQRGNFPDRFSGHQFPNYSSELNVNALLLGDSALYLCASSSHSYKQYFGPGTRLTVT.

V gene TRBV28 combines with J gene TRBJ1-5; possible D gene TRBD1, 5 bases. CDR3 length: 15 amino acids. The germline V gene encodes CDR1 MDHEN and CDR2 SYDVKM. The V end was cut by 2 bases, the J end by 5 bases, with 13 bases between. The CDR3 loop reads CASSLASGFHQPQHF. DNA of the CDR3: TGTGCCAGCAGTTTAGCATCAGGGTTTCATCAGCCCCAGCATTTT.

This rearrangement joins TRBV7-2 to TRBJ2-7; 16 nucleotides align to TRBD2. Unmatched junction bases numbered 8, after V lost 3 bases and J lost 6 bases. Germline V gives CDR1 SGHTA, CDR2 FQGNSA. The CDR3 is 17 amino acids. The CDR3 protein is CASSFTGTSGGAIEQYF. DNA of the CDR3: TGTGCCAGCAGCTTCACCGGGACTAGCGGGGGGGCGATCGAGCAGTACTTC.

This chain links TRBV19 with TRBJ1-2; TRBD1 agrees at 7 bases. In germline, CDR1 is LNHDA, CDR2 SQIVND (reference sequence). V was clipped by 7 bases and J by 1 base; unmatched bases: 3. CDR3 length: 13 amino acids. CDR3 DNA: TGTGCCAGTAACCGGGACAGTAACTATGGCTACACCTTC. Translated, it gives CASNRDSNYGYTF.

This chain joins TRBV29-1 and TRBJ2-7; D perhaps matches TRBD1 (6 bases). CDR1 SQVTM and CDR2 ANQGSEA come from the germline V gene. The CDR3 has 12 residues. Trimming pared 5 bases from V and 0 bases from J, leaving 8 bases between. The CDR3 sequence: CSVRDNSYEQYF. CDR3 coding DNA: TGCAGCGTTAGGGACAACTCCTACGAGCAGTACTTC.

The V call is TRBV15, the J call TRBJ2-2, with TRBD1 matching 8 bases. Trimming at V came to 3 bases and at J to 1 base, leaving 4 bases not matched to a gene. Germline V CDR1 and CDR2: LNHNV, YYDKDF (reference sequence). This CDR3 has 16 residues. The CDR3 DNA reads TGTGCCACCAGCAGGGCCGGGACAGGGAACACCGGGGAGCTGTTTTTT. Protein: CATSRAGTGNTGELFF. The variable domain in full, completed from reference TRBV15 and TRBJ2-2, reads DAMVIQNPRYQVTQFGKPVTLSCSQTLNHNVMYWYQQKSSQAPKLLFHYYDKDFNNEADTPDNFQSRRPNTSFCFLDIRSPGLGDTAMYLCATSRAGTGNTGELFFGEGSRLTVL.

The rearrangement uses TRBV5-1 and TRBJ2-3; 12 bases line up with TRBD2. Losses at the gene ends were 4 bases for V and 3 bases for J; bases not matched to a gene: 12. The length of the CDR3 is 18 residues. Germline V gene sequence: CDR1 SGHRS, CDR2 YFSETQ. The CDR3 DNA reads as TGCGCCAGCAGCCCTGGCTGGCTAGCGGGGGGGCCAACAGATACGCAGTATTTT. Its translation: CASSPGWLAGGPTDTQYF.

This clone occurred a few times. The genes are TRBV6-5 and TRBJ2-3; D possibly matches TRBD1 or TRBD2 (5 bases each). The CDR3 loop spans 15 amino acids. The V gene lost 6 bases and the J gene lost 4 bases, with 17 bases spanning the gap. Germline V gene sequence: CDR1 MNHEY, CDR2 SVGAGI. In nucleotides, the CDR3 is TGTGCCAGCAGGCCCCCGGGACGTAAGCCAGATACGCAGTATTTT. Its translation: CASRPPGRKPDTQYF.

This chain's CDR3 is CASSLSKGGGEKLFF. CDR3 DNA: TGCGCCAGCAGCTTATCAAAGGGAGGTGGAGAAAAACTGTTTTTT. The rearrangement joins TRBV5-1 to TRBJ1-4, with unresolved D. This CDR3 spans 15 amino acids. The V gene lost 2 bases and the J gene lost 8 bases, with 16 bases spanning the gap. Germline CDR1 reads SGHRS; CDR2 reads YFSETQ.

This clone was seen only a few times. The rearrangement links TRBV7-2 to TRBJ1-2; possibly TRBD1 for D (5 bases). Germline CDR1 SGHTA, CDR2 FQGNSA. This CDR3 has 15 residues. The V end lost 1 base, the J end lost 9 bases, and 18 bases lay between the germline ends. CDR3 region: CASSLGPQGDRSYTF. For the CDR3, the DNA is TGTGCCAGCAGCTTAGGGCCCCAGGGCGATAGGAGCTACACCTTC.

The gene calls are TRBV5-1 and TRBJ2-3, with TRBD1 matching 8 bases. The germline V gene encodes CDR1 SGHRS and CDR2 YFSETQ. The CDR3 consists of 15 residues. The ends lost 5 bases at V and 0 bases at J; junction bases unmatched: 5. CDR3 amino acids: CASRPQGASTDTQYF. Written as DNA, the CDR3 is TGCGCCAGCAGGCCTCAGGGGGCTAGCACAGATACGCAGTATTTT. Complete variable domain (other parts from reference TRBV5-1 and TRBJ2-3): KAGVTQTPRYLIKTRGQQVTLSCSPISGHRSVSWYQQTPGQGLQFLFEYFSETQRNKGNFPGRFSGRQFSNSRSEMNVSTLELGDSALYLCASRPQGASTDTQYFGPGTRLTVL.

This clone came up a few times. This chain joins TRBV2 and TRBJ1-5; 8 nucleotides agree with TRBD1. Per the germline V gene, CDR1 is SNHLY and CDR2 is FYNNEI. This CDR3 region has 13 residues. The trim removed 3 bases at V and 7 bases at J, leaving 2 bases unmatched. The CDR3 here is CASSEDREQPQHF. The CDR3 DNA sequence: TGTGCCAGCAGTGAGGACAGGGAGCAGCCCCAGCATTTT.

This clone has just one count. The CDR3 loop is CASSQTGKLNYGYTF. The CDR3 DNA sequence: TGTGCCAGCAGCCAGACAGGGAAGTTAAACTATGGCTACACCTTC. The V call is TRBV4-2, the J call TRBJ1-2; 7 bases are shared with TRBD1. The V and J ends lost 3 bases and 2 bases, in that order; junction bases with no gene match: 6. This CDR3 contains 15 residues. Germline CDR1 is LGHNA and CDR2 is YNFKEQ.

The V call is TRBV29-1, the J call TRBJ2-5; 7 bases align to TRBD1. The CDR3 totals 14 residues. Germline CDR1 is SQVTM and CDR2 is ANQGSEA. Unmatched junction bases numbered 10, after V lost 7 bases and J lost 2 bases. CDR3 sequence reads: CSARRGQLQETQYF. CDR3 coding DNA: TGCAGCGCGCGAAGGGGACAGTTACAAGAGACCCAGTACTTC.

The chain uses TRBV4-3 and TRBJ2-7; D ambiguous. V lost 4 bases and J lost 3, with 16 bases in between. Germline V gives CDR1 LGHNA, CDR2 YSLEER. The CDR3 is made up of 15 amino acids. The DNA of the CDR3 is TGCGCCAGCAGCCGGAGCGACGCCCCCTACTACGAGCAGTACTTC. Translation: CASSRSDAPYYEQYF.

V usage is TRBV30 and J usage is TRBJ1-5; D unclear. This CDR3 spans 13 amino acids. V lost 2 bases and J lost 4, with 9 bases in between. Per germline, CDR1 GTSNPN and CDR2 SVGIG (reference sequence). In DNA form, the CDR3 reads TGTGCCTGGAGTCTGGCAGCTAATCAGCCCCAGCATTTT. As protein: CAWSLAANQPQHF.

The gene calls are TRBV9 and TRBJ2-7; TRBD1 matches at 11 bases. Germline V CDR1 and CDR2: SGDLS, YYNGEE. V was clipped by 0 bases and J by 6 bases; unmatched bases: 2. The CDR3 is 14 residues long. The CDR3 region is CASSVVGTGGEQYF. The DNA of the CDR3 is TGTGCCAGCAGCGTAGTAGGGACAGGGGGCGAGCAGTACTTC.

This clone showed up just a few times. This chain connects TRBV5-4 to TRBJ1-6, with a possible D match to TRBD1 (5 bases). With 0 bases removed from V and 8 bases from J, the gap between germline ends came to 15 bases. The CDR3 consists of 16 residues. Germline-derived CDR1 and CDR2 are SGHNT and YYREEE (reference sequence). The CDR3 DNA reads as TGTGCCAGCAGCTTGGCCAGGGCCCTCCCCGATTCACCCCTCCACTTT. Amino acids: CASSLARALPDSPLHF.

The V and J genes are TRBV7-9 and TRBJ2-7, with 7 nucleotides matching TRBD1. Germline assignment: CDR1 SEHNR and CDR2 FQNEAQ (reference sequence). The CDR3 length is 14 residues. Unmatched junction bases numbered 10, after V lost 8 bases and J lost 3 bases. The CDR3 DNA follows: TGTGCCAGCGGATCGGAGAGGGGGCACTACGAGCAGTACTTC. Translation: CASGSERGHYEQYF.

In its sample, this clone was seen a few times. This chain links TRBV6-6 with TRBJ1-1, with D hard to call. V dropped 2 bases and J dropped 0 bases, with 7 bases sitting between them. This CDR3 comprises 14 residues. Looked up from germline, CDR1 is MNHNY and CDR2 is SVGAGI (reference sequence). The CDR3 DNA sequence: TGTGCCAGCAGTTACAATCCAGTGAACACTGAAGCTTTCTTT. Amino acid sequence: CASSYNPVNTEAFF.

As for this clone: The same CDR3 arises from other DNA sequences in this sample as well. The chain links TRBV9 to TRBJ2-5; D perhaps matches TRBD1 (5 bases). The V gene lost 0 bases and the J gene lost 5 bases, with 11 bases spanning the gap. This CDR3 comprises 14 residues. Germline V lookup: CDR1 SGDLS, CDR2 YYNGEE. DNA of the CDR3: TGTGCCAGCAGCGTAGGTGGGGCCGAGGAGACCCAGTACTTC. It specifies CASSVGGAEETQYF.

This chain uses TRBV28 with TRBJ1-2, with D possibly being TRBD1 (5 bases). Per germline, CDR1 MDHEN and CDR2 SYDVKM. Trimming removed 5 bases at V and 4 bases at J, with 14 bases between. CDR3 length: 14 amino acids. CDR3 amino acids: CASSRRDPLYGYTF. The CDR3 nucleotides are TGTGCCAGCAGTCGACGGGACCCTCTCTATGGCTACACCTTC.

This clone was observed a few times. The chain is built from TRBV27 and TRBJ1-5; D not resolved. V was clipped by 6 bases and J by 6 bases, with 12 bases between them. Per germline, CDR1 MNHEY and CDR2 SMNVEV (reference sequence). The CDR3 has 13 amino acids. The CDR3 is CASRRTEPQPQHF. CDR3 coding DNA: TGTGCCAGCAGACGGACGGAACCTCAGCCCCAGCATTTT.

This clone was seen a few times. The rearrangement joins TRBV9 to TRBJ2-7; D unclear. The CDR3 totals 14 residues. The V end lost 0 bases, the J end lost 2 bases, and 9 bases lay between the germline ends. The V gene's germline CDR1 is SGDLS and CDR2 YYNGEE. DNA of the CDR3: TGTGCCAGCAGCGTAGCTGCAGAGACCTACGAGCAGTACTTC. This encodes CASSVAAETYEQYF.

This clone was seen a few times. The V call is TRBV6-1, the J call TRBJ2-2, with D uncertain. The germline V gene has CDR1 MNHNS and CDR2 SASEGT. The CDR3 totals 11 residues. V shed 10 bases and J shed 5 bases, with 8 bases lying between them. Here the CDR3 reads CATRLTGELFF. CDR3 in DNA: TGTGCCACGAGGCTAACCGGGGAGCTGTTTTTT.

V usage is TRBV15 and J usage is TRBJ2-7; the D call may be TRBD1 or TRBD2 (6 bases each). Germline CDR1 LNHNV, CDR2 YYDKDF (reference sequence). The CDR3 is 16 amino acids. V was shortened by 1 base and J by 3 bases, with 16 bases between the two germline ends. The CDR3 sequence is CATSRGGGGALYEQYF. The CDR3 DNA is TGTGCCACCAGCAGAGGAGGAGGGGGAGCCCTCTACGAGCAGTACTTC. The whole variable domain, filled in from reference TRBV15 and TRBJ2-7, reads DAMVIQNPRYQVTQFGKPVTLSCSQTLNHNVMYWYQQKSSQAPKLLFHYYDKDFNNEADTPDNFQSRRPNTSFCFLDIRSPGLGDTAMYLCATSRGGGGALYEQYFGPGTRLTVT.

This rearrangement joins TRBV29-1 to TRBJ2-2, with 7 positions matching TRBD2. J was trimmed by 7 bases and V by 4 bases; bases with no gene match: 3. CDR1 and CDR2 (germline): SQVTM, ANQGSEA. CDR3 length: 12 residues. The CDR3 protein is CSVGEGLGELFF. The CDR3 bases are TGCAGCGTTGGGGAGGGGCTCGGGGAGCTGTTTTTT.

This chain uses TRBV18 with TRBJ2-2; no firm D call. The CDR3 spans 13 residues. The V gene's germline CDR1 is KGHSH and CDR2 LQKENI. The ends were cut back, 2 bases at V and 6 bases at J, with 7 bases in the middle. The CDR3 sequence: CASSPKLPGELFF. The CDR3 coding sequence is TGTGCCAGCTCACCAAAATTGCCCGGGGAGCTGTTTTTT.